The entry below describes one T cell receptor (beta chain). Its target is not known. This record belongs to a study of lymphopenia after photon versus proton radiotherapy. Libraries were prepared by immunoSEQ multiplex PCR; TCRdb keeps only in-frame clonotypes and omits some of them. The table has roughly 20,000 clones, around nine tenths seen once. Study outcomes and limitations: Survival link was tested only in deceased patients; proton benefit remains a possibility. After lymphocyte nadir, photon-treated repertoires showed oligoclonal expansion, especially CD8+ Temra. In patients who died, overall survival fell as post-nadir TCR diversity dropped more. Photon-treated patients lost naive T cells and TCR diversity; proton-treated stayed stable.

The input for sequencing was peripheral blood, taken from a patient treated with photon-based radiotherapy. The receptor was isolated from a man aged 55 to 69 with pancreatic cancer.

The CDR3: CASSIGYTYEQYF. In DNA form, the CDR3 reads TGTGCCAGCAGTATAGGCTATACCTACGAGCAGTACTTC. The rearrangement uses TRBV7-2 and TRBJ2-7; no firm D call. V gave up 6 bases and J gave up 2 bases, with 11 bases separating them. The CDR3 totals 13 residues. Germline V gene data show CDR1 as SGHTA and CDR2 as FQGNSA. Variable domain in full (rest from reference TRBV7-2 and TRBJ2-7): GAGVSQSPSNKVTEKGKDVELRCDPISGHTALYWYRQSLGQGLEFLIYFQGNSAPDKSGLPSDRFSAERTGGSVSTLTIQRTQQEDSAVYLCASSIGYTYEQYFGPGTRLTVT.